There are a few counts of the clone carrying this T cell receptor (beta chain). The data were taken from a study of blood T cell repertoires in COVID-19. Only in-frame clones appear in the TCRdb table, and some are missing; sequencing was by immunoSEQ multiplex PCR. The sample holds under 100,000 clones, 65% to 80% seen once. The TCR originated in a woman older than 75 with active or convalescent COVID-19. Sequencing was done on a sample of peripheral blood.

CDR3 bases: TGTGCCATCGGCGGGACAGGGGATGATACGCAGTATTTT. As protein: CAIGGTGDDTQYF. J is TRBJ2-3 and V is TRBV10-3; TRBD1 matches at 10 bases. The CDR3 contains 13 residues. Losses at the gene ends were 8 bases for V and 6 bases for J; bases not matched to a gene: 5. CDR1 is ENHRY, CDR2 SYGVKD, per germline.